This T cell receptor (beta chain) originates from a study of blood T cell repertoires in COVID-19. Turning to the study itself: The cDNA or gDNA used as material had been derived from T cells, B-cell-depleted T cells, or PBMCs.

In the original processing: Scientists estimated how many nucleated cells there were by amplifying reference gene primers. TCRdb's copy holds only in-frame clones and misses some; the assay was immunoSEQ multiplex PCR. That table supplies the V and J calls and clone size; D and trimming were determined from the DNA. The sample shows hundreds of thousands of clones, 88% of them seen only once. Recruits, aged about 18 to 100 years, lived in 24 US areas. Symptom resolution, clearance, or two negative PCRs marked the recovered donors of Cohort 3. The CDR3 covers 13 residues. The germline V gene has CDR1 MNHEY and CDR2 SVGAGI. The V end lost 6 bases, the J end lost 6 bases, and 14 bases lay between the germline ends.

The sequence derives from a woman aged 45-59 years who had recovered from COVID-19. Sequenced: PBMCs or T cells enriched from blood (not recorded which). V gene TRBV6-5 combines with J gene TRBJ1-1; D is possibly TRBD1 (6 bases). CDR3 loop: CASRLLDRSEAFF. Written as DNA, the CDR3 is TGTGCCAGCAGACTACTAGACAGGTCTGAAGCTTTCTTT.